This TCR beta chain originates from a study of multiple sclerosis patients with progressive multifocal leukoencephalopathy. The study's findings and limits: Before and during natalizumab, the clones expanded at PML already existed. In most PML patients, TRB repertoires appeared less diverse by entropy.

Sample time point: before natalizumab initiation. T0 refers to blood drawn before natalizumab was first infused. As to this clone: Its antigen is still unknown.

Every PCR reaction included synthetic inline CDR3 controls for all V-J pairings. Repertoires were generated with immunoSEQ multiplex PCR, while TCRdb's copy carries only in-frame clones and drops some. Found here are 25,000 to 35,000 clones, about 88% of them singletons; the top ten hold 0.9% to 1.2%. Germline loops: CDR1 LGHNA, CDR2 YNFKEQ. The CDR3 loop spans 19 amino acids. Losses at the gene ends were 0 bases for V and 4 bases for J; bases not matched to a gene: 10. The genes are TRBV4-2 and TRBJ1-3, with TRBD1 matching 12 bases. The TCR comes from a human donor with multiple sclerosis. The sample taken for sequencing was PBMCs. This CDR3 reads CASSQDLWTGQGAGNTIYF. In DNA form, the CDR3 reads TGTGCCAGCAGCCAAGATCTTTGGACGGGACAGGGGGCGGGAAACACCATATATTTT.